The T cell receptor (beta chain) under discussion was sequenced for a study of blood T cell repertoires in COVID-19 (dated by TCRdb to about 2020). With regard to the full study: The collaborator samples originated in the United States, Italy and Spain and spanned the acute and convalescent phases of COVID-19. Sample metadata almost always included a de-identified subject ID, COVID-19 status, age in years and sex. Where HLA class I and class II types were available, the types were taken from metadata supplied by the sample provider, not from assay-based typing. The dataset comprised deeply sampled blood TCRbeta repertoires from subjects exposed to, actively infected with, or recovered from COVID-19. The samples were drawn from the first 160 participants of the ongoing ImmuneRACE study and from some 1,300 subjects provided by 6 global collaborators. The prospective study material was composed of cDNA or gDNA derived from T cells, B-cell-depleted T cells, or PBMCs. The repertoires were released in a freely available public database meant as a resource for research on the immune response to SARS-CoV-2.

V loses 1 base of germline sequence and J loses 8 bases, and the interval between the two ends is 13 bases. Taken from the germline V gene, the CDR1 and CDR2 loops are SGHTA and FQGNSA. Including the terminal cysteine and phenylalanine, the CDR3 comprises 14 residues. The read is trimmed to its CDR3 DNA, 42 bases read in frame from base 1. On the study overall, not on this receptor specifically: The amount of clinical and demographic metadata varied by source and participant and was provided uncurated.

For this clone: Its antigen specificity is not known. Base qualities are not recorded, but no much larger clone differs from it by a single base.

TCRbeta CDR3 regions were amplified from genomic DNA using the immunoSEQ Assay, a bias-controlled multiplex PCR. Concerning the study's data processing: Within the assay, amplification of reference gene primers was used to estimate how many nucleated cells each sample contained. To quantify the absolute abundance of each unique TCRbeta CDR3 rearrangement, sequence reads were collapsed and filtered. Productive Simpson clonality was computed per sample as the square root of Simpson's diversity index over productive rearrangements. TCRdb provides this immuneACCESS table in a form limited to in-frame rearrangements. Some clones are lacking; in checked studies, under half of them reflect an unresolved V gene, and why the rest are absent is not known. V, J and clone size derive from that table, while D and trimming were established from the DNA sequence. Within this sample are 250,000 to 350,000 clones, with approximately 86% of them counted one time only. Of the sample, approximately 2% is held by the ten largest clones.

Samples from volunteer blood donors who had recovered from COVID-19 were contributed by a second Seattle source. Whole blood was collected in K2EDTA tubes by collaborating institutions according to the institutions' own protocols. For TCRbeta analysis, collaborator samples were shipped as frozen whole blood, as isolated PBMCs, or as DNA extracted from either sample type. The sequenced sample consisted of peripheral blood. The TCR originated in a young woman who had recovered from COVID-19. The sequence links TRBV7-2 to TRBJ2-3, with TRBD1 as a weak D call on 5 bases. The CDR3 protein sequence reads: CASSLEGEVGTQYF. The bases are TGTGCCAGCAGCTTAGAAGGGGAAGTGGGTACGCAGTATTTT.